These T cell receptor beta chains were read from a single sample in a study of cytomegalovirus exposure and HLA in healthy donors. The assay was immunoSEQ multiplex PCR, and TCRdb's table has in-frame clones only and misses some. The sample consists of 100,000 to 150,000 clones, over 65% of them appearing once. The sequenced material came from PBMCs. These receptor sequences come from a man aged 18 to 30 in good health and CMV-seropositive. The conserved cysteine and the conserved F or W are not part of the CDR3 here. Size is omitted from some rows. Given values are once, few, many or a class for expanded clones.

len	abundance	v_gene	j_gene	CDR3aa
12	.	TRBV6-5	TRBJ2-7	ASSYSGASYEQY
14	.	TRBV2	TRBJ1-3	ASSPVGGLSGNTIY
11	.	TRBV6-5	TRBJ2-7	ASSPRGRNEQY
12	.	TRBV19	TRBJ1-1	ASSTGGSNTEAF
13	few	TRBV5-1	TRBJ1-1	ASSLYKTGNTEAF
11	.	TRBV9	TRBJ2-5	ASSDLVKETQY
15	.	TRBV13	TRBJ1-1	ASSPKGLEGENTEAF
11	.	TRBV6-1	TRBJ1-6	ASRGQGGSPLH
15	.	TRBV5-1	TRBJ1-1	ASSLFGTGLGDTEAF
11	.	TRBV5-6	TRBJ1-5	ASSFREGSPQH
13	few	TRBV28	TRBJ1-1	ASHFRRGMNTEAF
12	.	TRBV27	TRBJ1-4	ADPETGLNEKLF
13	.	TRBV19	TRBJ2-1	ASSSRGLHFDEQF
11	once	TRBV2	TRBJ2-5	AITGPEGETQY
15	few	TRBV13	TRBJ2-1	ASSSTEGTATYNEQF
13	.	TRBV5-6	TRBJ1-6	ASSLDRGLNSPLH
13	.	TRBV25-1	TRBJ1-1	ASSESMRGGTEAF
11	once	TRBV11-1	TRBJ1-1	ASTPSGNTEAF
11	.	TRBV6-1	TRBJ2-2	ASKSGNTGELF
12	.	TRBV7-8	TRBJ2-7	ASSLDLTQYEQY
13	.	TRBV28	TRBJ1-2	ASSYRPQANYGYT
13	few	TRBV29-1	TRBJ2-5	SVEDLGGGGETQY
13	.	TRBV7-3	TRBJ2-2	ASSPGQGHTGELF
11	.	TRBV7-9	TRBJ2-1	ASSSTGDNEQF
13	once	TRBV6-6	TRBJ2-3	ASSSGQGDSDTQY
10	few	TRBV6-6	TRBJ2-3	ASSSAGDTQY
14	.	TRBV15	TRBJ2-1	ATSGRDLRIGNEQF
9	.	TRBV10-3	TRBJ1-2	AIQGGNGYT
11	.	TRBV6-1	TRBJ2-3	ASLARPRNTQY
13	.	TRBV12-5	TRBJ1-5	ASGAESTANQPQH
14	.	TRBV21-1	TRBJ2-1	ASSKDKGQVYNEQF
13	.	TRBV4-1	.	ASSHLGQGYNEQY
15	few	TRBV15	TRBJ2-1	ATSRDRAGSSYNEQF
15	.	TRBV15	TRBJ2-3	ATSNLAGGPLPDTQY
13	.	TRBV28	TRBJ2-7	ASSQGQAAKDEQY
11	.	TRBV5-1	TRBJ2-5	ASSFQGTETQY
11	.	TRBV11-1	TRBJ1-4	ASSPGQREKLF
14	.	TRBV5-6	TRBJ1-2	ASSFGQGRANYGYT
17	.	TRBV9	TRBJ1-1	ASSGGDRVFGGENTEAF
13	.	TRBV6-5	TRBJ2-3	ASRLHLAGTDTQY
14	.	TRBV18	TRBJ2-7	ASSRQGGLNSYEQY
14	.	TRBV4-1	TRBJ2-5	ASSQDWLAGAQTQY
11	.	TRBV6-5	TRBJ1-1	ASSETGNTEAF
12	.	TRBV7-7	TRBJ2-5	ASKKNPGEETQY
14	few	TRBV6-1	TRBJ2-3	ASSEAGWANPDTQY